This TCR beta chain was identified in a study of human CD4 T cells and Enterobacteriaceae (dated by TCRdb to the early 2020s). Measured from the cysteine to the phenylalanine, the CDR3 is 13 residues long. Only the CDR3 region is kept as DNA, spanning 39 bases read in frame from base 1. Trimming removed 3 bases from V and 2 bases from J, leaving 7 bases between the germline ends. In the germline V gene, CDR1 corresponds to SGHTA and CDR2 to FQGNSA. What the study reported, not specific to this receptor: The only basis for inferring the reactivity of ex vivo clonotypes was matching nucleotide sequences to CFSE-low cultures from the same donors. In ex vivo samples, clonotypes with broad cross-reactivity seemed more expanded than specific clonotypes, as 11 of 19 and about 65% of the roughly 34 fell within the top 5%.

Deep-level sequencing, with a detection sensitivity of one cell in 200,000, was applied to the ex vivo total memory CD4+ samples. The QIAamp DNA Micro Kit was used to extract genomic DNA from cell pellets, and the quantity and purity of the genomic DNA were checked by spectrophotometry. The immunoSEQ multiplex PCR assay was used to amplify TCR Vbeta CDR3 regions. The Illumina HiSeq platform was used to sequence the amplicons. Each retrieved sequence was 87 nucleotides long and included the CDR3 region. In the source study's methods: A clonotype was defined as a unique productive TCR Vbeta nucleotide sequence, quantified by productive template frequency from ImmunoSEQ Analyzer V3.0. Expanded clonotypes were defined by a threshold at the top 5th percentile of each frequency-ranked repertoire. The R package fossil was used to compute repertoire overlap as Chao-Jaccard, and the R package MASS was used to visualize the overlap by nonmetric multidimensional scaling. Not all clones reach the TCRdb copy of this immuneACCESS table, which keeps in-frame sequences only. Checked studies attribute under half of the gap to unresolved V genes and leave the rest unexplained. V, J and clone size are taken as reported in that table, and D and trimming were inferred from the DNA itself. The sample profile shows 25,000 to 35,000 clones; approximately 82% of them were found once. The top ten clones comprise approximately 1.7% of the sample.

On a FACSAria III, memory CD4+ T cells were FACS-sorted to over 98% purity, defined as all CD4+ cells except CD45RA+CCR7+CD95- naive cells. Blood from healthy donors came from blood donation centers in Switzerland. Total CD4+ T cells and monocytes were enriched by positive selection with CD4 and CD14 magnetic microbeads. CD8+, CD14+, CD16+, CD56+, CD19+ and CD25-bright cells were excluded prior to sorting. In two blood donors, total memory CD4+ T cells were sequenced directly ex vivo to assess in vivo expansion of bacteria-reactive clonotypes. Ficoll-Paque Plus was used to isolate peripheral blood mononuclear cells from donor blood. Relative to its sample, this clone is medium-sized (0.01 to 0.1%). This clone's antigen is unknown. No much larger clonotype is one base removed from it; base qualities were not supplied.

This sequence originates from a human donor in good health. The sequence is built from TRBV7-2 and TRBJ2-5; D gene: possibly TRBD2, on 5 matching bases. The sample consisted of memory CD4+ T cells from blood. Reading the label with the study, this specimen's cell subset or site is: total memory CD4 T cells sorted directly ex vivo, unstimulated. The CDR3 region reads CASSLRVQETQYF. The nucleotide sequence reads TGTGCCAGCAGCTTGCGGGTACAAGAGACCCAGTACTTC.